These 3 T cell receptor beta chains originate from one sample sequenced in a study of blood T cell repertoires in COVID-19. Sequenced by immunoSEQ multiplex PCR; TCRdb stores in-frame clones only, minus some. Of 250,000 to 300,000 clones in the sample, approximately 85% were seen once. What was sequenced was PBMCs or T cells enriched from blood (not recorded which). Receptor source: a woman aged 45 to 65 who had recovered from COVID-19.

The chain links TRBV11-2 to TRBJ1-5; the D gene is possibly TRBD1 (5 bases). Germline lookup yields CDR1 SGHAT and CDR2 FQNNGV. V dropped 0 bases and J dropped 4 bases, with 7 bases sitting between them. The CDR3 is 14 amino acids. In DNA, the CDR3 is TGTGCCAGCAGCTTAGAAAGACAGAATCAGCCCCAGCATTTT. This encodes CASSLERQNQPQHF.

The chain recombines TRBV7-9 with TRBJ1-1, with 10 bases lining up with TRBD1. Trimming took 5 bases from V and 4 from J; bases not matched to a gene: 16. Germline CDR1 and CDR2: SEHNR and FQNEAQ (reference sequence). The CDR3 is made up of 18 amino acids. This CDR3 reads CASSPSRGTGEKGTEAFF. As DNA, the CDR3 is TGTGCCAGCAGCCCATCCCGAGGGACAGGGGAAAAAGGCACTGAAGCTTTCTTT.

This sequence joins TRBV27 and TRBJ2-2, with 11 nucleotides matching TRBD2. Germline CDR1 MNHEY, CDR2 SMNVEV (reference sequence). J lost 2 bases, V lost 4 bases, and 3 bases had no gene match. CDR3 length equals 16 residues. The CDR3 coding sequence is TGTGCCAGCAGTTATAGCGGGAGGGTAAACACCGGGGAGCTGTTTTTT. It specifies CASSYSGRVNTGELFF.